The 12 T cell receptor beta chains listed next were all sequenced from one sample in a study of blood T cell repertoires in COVID-19. TCRdb's table, derived via immunoSEQ multiplex PCR, lists solely in-frame clones and lacks some. This table holds about 100,000 clones, approximately 81% found once. Material for sequencing was peripheral blood. These receptors all come from a human donor in a cohort sampled during active COVID-19.

This clone was recorded once. CDR3 in amino acids: CASSVTSGRSYEQFF. CDR3 nucleotides: TGTGCCAGCAGCGTAACTAGCGGGAGGTCGTATGAGCAGTTCTTC. V usage is TRBV9 and J usage is TRBJ2-1; TRBD2 aligns across 12 bases. Germline CDR1 SGDLS, CDR2 YYNGEE. This CDR3 has 15 residues. The trim removed 1 base at V and 8 bases at J, leaving 4 bases unmatched.

This chain connects TRBV25-1 to TRBJ2-7; D may be TRBD2 (6 bases). Per germline, CDR1 MGHDK and CDR2 SYGVNS. The ends were cut back, 4 bases at V and 0 bases at J, with 13 bases in the middle. The CDR3 runs to 15 residues. In nucleotides, the CDR3 is TGTGCCAGCAGTGCCCGGGACGGGAGCTCCTACGAGCAGTACTTC. Protein product: CASSARDGSSYEQYF.

V usage is TRBV24-1 and J usage is TRBJ1-1; TRBD1 aligns across 7 bases. V trimming: 6 bases; J trimming: 5 bases; junction bases outside the gene matches: 5. The germline gives CDR1 KGHDR, CDR2 SFDVKD. The CDR3 is 13 amino acids. The CDR3 reads CATSSTGRTEAFF. The DNA for the CDR3 is TGTGCCACCAGTTCGACAGGGCGTACTGAAGCTTTCTTT.

The rearrangement uses TRBV5-6 and TRBJ2-7; unclear D gene. CDR1 SGHDT and CDR2 YYEEEE come from the germline V gene. This CDR3 is 13 amino acids long. With 2 bases removed from V and 4 bases from J, the gap between germline ends came to 10 bases. The CDR3 region is CASSLHTNYEQYF. CDR3 DNA: TGTGCCAGCAGCTTACACACGAATTACGAGCAGTACTTC.

This chain uses TRBV7-2 with TRBJ2-1, with 9 nucleotides matching TRBD1. The CDR3 totals 15 residues. CDR1 is SGHTA and CDR2 is FQGNSA in the germline V gene. J was trimmed by 8 bases and V by 5 bases; bases with no gene match: 10. The CDR3 bases are TGTGCCAGCAGCCCCCAGGGACAGGGCGGGGATGAGCAGTTCTTC. This encodes CASSPQGQGGDEQFF.

This clone has a handful of counts. The V call is TRBV29-1, the J call TRBJ1-5; 7 nucleotides align to TRBD1. V shed 4 bases and J 0 bases; nucleotides not matched to a gene: 6. This CDR3 region has 15 residues. Looked up from germline, CDR1 is SQVTM and CDR2 is ANQGSEA. DNA for the CDR3: TGCAGCGTTGTGGAGGGGGCCTATAGCAATCAGCCCCAGCATTTT. The encoded protein is CSVVEGAYSNQPQHF.

The V gene is TRBV28, the J gene TRBJ2-1, with 14 positions matching TRBD2. After removal of 10 bases from V and 10 bases from J, the junction contained 12 bases not matched to a gene. The V gene's germline CDR1 is MDHEN and CDR2 SYDVKM. The CDR3 has 15 residues. The CDR3 region is CATYPGLAGVGEQFF. The CDR3 DNA reads TGTGCCACCTACCCGGGACTAGCGGGAGTAGGAGAGCAGTTCTTC.

The rearrangement uses TRBV28 and TRBJ1-5; D perhaps matches TRBD1 (6 bases). Trimming removed 0 bases at V and 3 bases at J, with 21 bases between. Germline CDR1 reads MDHEN; CDR2 reads SYDVKM. This CDR3 is 19 amino acids long. As DNA, the CDR3 is TGTGCCAGCAGTTTATGGACGAACAACCTACAGGGTTTCAATCAGCCCCAGCATTTT. Residues: CASSLWTNNLQGFNQPQHF.

This clone appeared a few times. At the DNA level, this CDR3 is encoded by other sequences in the same sample as well. V is TRBV3-1 (or the pseudogene TRBV3-2) and J is TRBJ2-7; 8 bases agree with TRBD2. The CDR3 covers 15 residues. Per the germline V gene, CDR1 is LGHDT and CDR2 is YNNKEL (reference sequence). V was pared by 4 bases and J by 0 bases, with 5 bases of the junction left unmatched. CDR3 residues: CASSLSGSPSYEQYF. The CDR3, as DNA: TGTGCCAGCAGCCTAAGCGGGAGCCCCTCCTACGAGCAGTACTTC.

The chain has TRBV7-8 and TRBJ1-3, with 8 bases fitting TRBD1. Germline loops: CDR1 SGHVS, CDR2 FQNEAQ. V was clipped by 5 bases and J by 1 base; unmatched bases: 7. The CDR3 runs to 16 residues. The CDR3 nucleotides are TGTGCCAGCAGCCTGACAGGGGCAGGTTCTGGAAACACCATATATTTT. Translating gives CASSLTGAGSGNTIYF. Combining the CDR3 with reference TRBV7-8 and TRBJ1-3 gives the whole variable domain GAGVSQSPRYKVAKRGQDVALRCDPISGHVSLFWYQQALGQGPEFLTYFQNEAQLDKSGLPSDRFFAERPEGSVSTLKIQRTQQEDSAVYLCASSLTGAGSGNTIYFGEGSWLTVV.

This clone has only a few counts. V gene TRBV7-6 combines with J gene TRBJ2-3; D might be TRBD1 (5 bases). This CDR3 spans 16 amino acids. The ends were cut back, 1 base at V and 0 bases at J, with 11 bases in the middle. Germline loops: CDR1 SGHVS, CDR2 FNYEAQ. CDR3 sequence: CASSLGAWGSTDTQYF. DNA of the CDR3: TGTGCCAGCAGCTTAGGAGCCTGGGGCAGCACAGATACGCAGTATTTT. Drawing the rest from reference TRBV7-6 and TRBJ2-3, the complete variable domain is GAGVSQSPRYKVTKRGQDVALRCDPISGHVSLYWYRQALGQGPEFLTYFNYEAQQDKSGLPNDRFSAERPEGSISTLTIQRTEQRDSAMYRCASSLGAWGSTDTQYFGPGTRLTVL.

The rearrangement uses TRBV7-9 and TRBJ1-1; TRBD1 matches 8 bases. The CDR3 has 15 residues. V lost 5 bases, J lost 1 base, and 6 bases stayed unmatched. The germline V gene has CDR1 SEHNR and CDR2 FQNEAQ (reference sequence). Here the CDR3 reads CASSTDRGQNTEAFF. The CDR3 DNA follows: TGTGCCAGCAGCACCGACAGGGGCCAGAACACTGAAGCTTTCTTT.